This T cell receptor (beta chain) was captured by sequencing in a study of cytomegalovirus exposure and HLA in healthy donors. Amplification used 60 Vbeta primers and 13 Jbeta primers. Per the study methods: Approximately 12 million of 80 million or so unique TCR beta chains were shared, per a later count. Measured with immunoSEQ multiplex PCR; TCRdb has only the in-frame clones, and not every one. The DNA was the basis for D and trimming; V, J and clone size are from that table. Of about 160,000 clones listed, over 65% are singletons. Trimming shortened V by 0 bases and J by 4 bases, and 13 bases separated the two germline ends. The germline V gene encodes CDR1 LNHNV and CDR2 YYDKDF (reference sequence). This CDR3 is 16 amino acids long. This clone was detected a few times. Its target is unknown. Study conclusions and caveats: Versus the approximately 700-donor mean, an Asian-associated ancestry cluster reportedly showed fewer N-insertions in a later analysis. The classifier reportedly diagnosed cytomegalovirus status with high sensitivity and specificity. HLA alleles showed associations with 16,951 TCR beta sequences in a later analysis, at a 0.05 false discovery rate.

The rearrangement joins TRBV15 to TRBJ2-1; weak D call: TRBD2 (6 bases). The clonotype originates from a man aged 35-49 years in good health and CMV-seropositive. Sequencing input: PBMCs. CDR3 nucleotide sequence: TGTGCCACCAGCAGAGATTCCTTTGCGGGGTACAATGAGCAGTTCTTC. Amino acid sequence: CATSRDSFAGYNEQFF.